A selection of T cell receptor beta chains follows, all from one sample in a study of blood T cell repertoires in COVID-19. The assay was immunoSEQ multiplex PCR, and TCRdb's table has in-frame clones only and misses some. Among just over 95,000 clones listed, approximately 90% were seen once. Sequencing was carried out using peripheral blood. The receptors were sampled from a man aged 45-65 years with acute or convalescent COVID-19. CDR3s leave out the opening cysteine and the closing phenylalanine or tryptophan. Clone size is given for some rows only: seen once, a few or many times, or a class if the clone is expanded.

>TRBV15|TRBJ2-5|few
ATTAGAGGETQY
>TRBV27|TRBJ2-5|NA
ASGIKRGQETQY
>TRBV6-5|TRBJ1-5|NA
ASGRDISNQPQH
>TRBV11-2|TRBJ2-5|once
ASTPSGQGWRETQY
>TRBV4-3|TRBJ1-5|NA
ASSQRVGNQPQH
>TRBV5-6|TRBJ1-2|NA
ASSLVTGIYGYT
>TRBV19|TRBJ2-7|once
ASSIGLPGEAYEQY
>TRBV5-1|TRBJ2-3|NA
ASSYGLAGITDTQY
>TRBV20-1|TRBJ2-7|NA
SANEVYEQY
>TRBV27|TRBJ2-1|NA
ASSLSAGVHNEQF
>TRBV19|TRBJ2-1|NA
ASSIWGVGSYNEQF
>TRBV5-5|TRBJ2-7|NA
ASSSTGSYYEQY
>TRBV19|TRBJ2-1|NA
ASSIGGGLYDEQF
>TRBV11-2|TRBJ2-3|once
ASSLTGTGLNTQY
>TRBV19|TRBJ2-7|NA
ASRGTANAYEQY
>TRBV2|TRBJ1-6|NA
ASSVGGTNNSPLH
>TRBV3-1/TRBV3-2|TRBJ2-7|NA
ASSLRVGNYEQY
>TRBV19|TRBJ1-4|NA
ASSIHRRGALEYEKLF
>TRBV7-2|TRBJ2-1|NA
ASSLEMLAGSHEQF
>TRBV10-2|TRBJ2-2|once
ASNGLAGRTGELF
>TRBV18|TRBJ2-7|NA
ASSRSGTSYEQY
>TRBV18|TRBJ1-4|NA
ASSPSTGVFGKLF
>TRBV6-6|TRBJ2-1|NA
ASSPTPRLAGAGIDEQF
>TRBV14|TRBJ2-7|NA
ASSVSGKGWYEQY
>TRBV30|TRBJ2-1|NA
AWSVADFHEQF
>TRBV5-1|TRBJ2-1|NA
ASSLGDRTYNEQF
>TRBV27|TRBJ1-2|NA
ASSSRTGEGYGYT
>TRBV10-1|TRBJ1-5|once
ASLDRVLDQPQH
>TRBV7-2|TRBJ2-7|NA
ASSSPRDRGLYEQY
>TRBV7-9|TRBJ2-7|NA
ASSLGTGAYEQY
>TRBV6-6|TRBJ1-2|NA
ASNILGQGTGYGYT
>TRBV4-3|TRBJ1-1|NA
ASSHRQGMNTEAF
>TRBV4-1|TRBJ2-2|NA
ASSQDWGHTNTGELF
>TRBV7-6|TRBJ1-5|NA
ASSLRGNLDSNQPQH
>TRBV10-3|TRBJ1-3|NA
AISPGSGNTIY
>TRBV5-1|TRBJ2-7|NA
ASSPGTVPYEQY
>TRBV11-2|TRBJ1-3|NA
ASSITGVGNTIY
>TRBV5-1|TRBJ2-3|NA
ASSSGGTTDTQY
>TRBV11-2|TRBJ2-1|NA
ASSSSKTDYNEQF
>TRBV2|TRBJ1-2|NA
ASRGQGNYGYT
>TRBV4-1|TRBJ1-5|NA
ASSQVDRSNQPQH
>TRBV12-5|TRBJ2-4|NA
ASGSSPGGVRAKNIQY
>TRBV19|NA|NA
ASPTVPFNQPQY
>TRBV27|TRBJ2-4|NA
ASSLLAGVAKNIQY
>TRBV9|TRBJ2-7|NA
ASSGQYEQY
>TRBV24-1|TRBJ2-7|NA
ATSDLRGEQY
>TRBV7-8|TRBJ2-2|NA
ASSLAQTSGRRGTGELF
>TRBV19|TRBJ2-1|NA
ASSGTFRNEQF
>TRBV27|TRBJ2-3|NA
ASSLSWGETLITDTQY
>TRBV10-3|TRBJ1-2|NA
AIRQGARGYT
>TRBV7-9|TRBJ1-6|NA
ASSQGGATHSPLH
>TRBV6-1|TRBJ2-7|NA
ASSDMSGNSYEQY